The 3 T cell receptor beta chains in this list originate from one sample, sequenced in a study of cytomegalovirus exposure and HLA in healthy donors. In the PCR, 60 Vbeta and 13 Jbeta primers were used. Profiling relied on immunoSEQ multiplex PCR, and the TCRdb table lists in-frame clones only, not all of them. This sample's clone table lists approximately 47,000 clones. The sample consisted of PBMCs. All receptors come from a male donor in good health and CMV-seronegative.

The V call is TRBV25-1, the J call TRBJ2-2; D is possibly TRBD1 (5 bases). This CDR3 is built from 13 residues. Per germline, CDR1 MGHDK and CDR2 SYGVNS. V was cut by 8 bases and J by 5 bases, with 12 bases left in between. CDR3 residues: CASQGWLTGELFF. The CDR3 DNA sequence: TGTGCCAGCCAGGGCTGGTTAACCGGGGAGCTGTTTTTT.

On this clone itself: Other DNA sequences in the sample encode the same CDR3. This sequence joins TRBV6-5 and TRBJ1-1; no firm D call. Trimming stripped 0 bases from V and 2 bases from J, with 4 bases between. Germline V gives CDR1 MNHEY, CDR2 SVGAGI. The CDR3 extends over 13 amino acids. CDR3 bases: TGTGCCAGCAGTTACTCACAAAACACTGAAGCTTTCTTT. This translates into CASSYSQNTEAFF.

The chain recombines TRBV7-8 with TRBJ1-5; 11 bases map to TRBD1. The germline CDR1 and CDR2 sequences are SGHVS and FQNEAQ. Trimming took 5 bases from V and 4 from J; bases not matched to a gene: 4. The CDR3 sequence is 15 residues long. CDR3 sequence reads: CASSGQGAVNQPQHF. The CDR3, as DNA: TGTGCCAGCAGCGGACAGGGGGCGGTGAATCAGCCCCAGCATTTT.